The rows below give T cell receptor beta chains drawn from one sample of a study of CD8+CD57+ T cells in acquired aplastic anemia. TCRdb re-derived calls from the reads in MiXCR, one entry per CDR3 protein. The sample lists over 200,000 distinct CDR3 sequences, 60% to 65% occurring once. Sequenced sample: sorted CD4+, CD8+, or CD8+CD57+ T cells (not recorded which) from PBMCs. The source of these receptors is a human donor in good health. CDR3s include the opening cysteine and the closing phenylalanine or tryptophan. A D gene is named only where the DNA matches it firmly. Expanded clones are given a class, and other clones once, few, many or no size at all.

TRBJ2-2,TRBV9,.,.,CASSPYNGEQRLHRGELFF,TGTGCCAGCAGCCCGTACAATGGGGAGCAGCGGTTACACCGGGGAGAGCTGTTTTTT
TRBJ1-2,TRBV7-2,.,.,CASSLALRTDYGYTF,TGTGCCAGCAGCTTAGCATTGAGGACAGACTATGGCTACACCTTC
TRBJ2-5,TRBV7-8,.,.,CASSLAEGRETQYF,TGTGCCAGCAGCTTAGCCGAGGGGCGAGAGACCCAGTACTTC
TRBJ1-1,TRBV12-3/TRBV12-4,many,.,CASSLEGDASEAFF,TGTGCCAGCAGTTTAGAAGGGGACGCCTCTGAAGCTTTCTTT
TRBJ2-1,TRBV7-3,.,TRBD2,CASSSTSGTYNEQFF,TGTGCCAGCAGCTCTACTAGCGGAACATACAATGAGCAGTTCTTC
TRBJ2-7,TRBV2,.,.,CASSENRDDYEQYF,TGTGCCAGCAGTGAAAATAGGGACGACTACGAGCAGTACTTC
TRBJ2-2,TRBV7-2,.,TRBD1,CASRPTGDGELFF,TGTGCCAGCAGGCCGACAGGGGATGGGGAGCTGTTTTTT
TRBJ2-3,TRBV15,.,TRBD1,CATSAQGVGGLWDTQYF,TGTGCCACCAGCGCGCAGGGTGTAGGGGGCCTTTGGGATACGCAGTATTTT
TRBJ2-7,TRBV12-3/TRBV12-4,few,.,CAISRGTYEQYF,TGTGCCATCTCCCGGGGAACCTACGAGCAGTACTTC
TRBJ2-2,TRBV29-1,.,TRBD1,CSVGTAGELFF,TGCAGCGTAGGGACAGCCGGGGAGCTGTTTTTT
TRBJ2-1,TRBV11-2,many,TRBD1,CASSLEQGQGEQFF,TGTGCCAGCAGCTTAGAACAGGGACAGGGTGAGCAGTTCTTC
TRBJ2-5,TRBV24-1,.,TRBD1,CATSAGQGNNEQYF,TGTGCCACCAGTGCGGGACAGGGTAACAATGAGCAGTACTTC
TRBJ1-1,TRBV2,few,TRBD1,CASHSGTGRPFF,TGTGCCAGCCACTCCGGGACAGGTAGACCTTTCTTT
TRBJ1-1,TRBV6-5,.,TRBD1,CASSQGQVRTEAFF,TGTGCCAGCAGCCAGGGACAGGTGAGAACTGAAGCTTTCTTT
TRBJ1-2,TRBV15,once,.,CATSRGQGGFSGYTF,TGTGCCACCAGCAGAGGCCAGGGAGGATTCTCTGGCTACACCTTC
TRBJ2-7,TRBV19,.,.,CASSHPPYEQYF,TGTGCCAGTAGCCACCCCCCCTACGAGCAGTACTTC
TRBJ1-2,TRBV7-9,.,.,CASSLVLGGGYTF,TGTGCCAGCAGCTTAGTTCTAGGGGGAGGCTACACCTTC
TRBJ2-7,TRBV29-1,.,.,CSVELETGLGYF,TGCAGCGTTGAATTAGAGACAGGTCTGGGGTACTTC
TRBJ1-2,TRBV2,.,.,CASSPVPGFTEGYTF,TGTGCCAGCAGTCCGGTCCCGGGATTTACGGAGGGCTACACCTTC
TRBJ1-5,TRBV19,.,TRBD1,CASSHQQGNQPQHF,TGTGCCAGTAGTCATCAACAGGGGAATCAGCCCCAGCATTTT
TRBJ2-7,TRBV5-8,.,.,CASSANRVPYEQYF,TGTGCCAGCAGCGCGAACAGGGTCCCCTACGAGCAGTACTTC
TRBJ1-2,TRBV9,.,.,CASSVQGNGFGYGYTF,TGTGCCAGCAGCGTACAGGGTAATGGTTTTGGCTATGGCTACACCTTC
TRBJ2-3,TRBV5-5,many,TRBD2,CASSLLLAGGSTDTQYF,TGTGCCAGCAGCTTGCTACTAGCGGGGGGGAGCACAGATACGCAGTATTTT
TRBJ2-5,TRBV11-2,.,.,CASTTRSGVETQYF,TGTGCCAGCACCACGAGGTCAGGGGTTGAGACCCAGTACTTC
TRBJ2-7,TRBV9,.,.,CASSEGSGPSYEQYF,TGTGCCAGCAGCGAAGGCAGCGGGCCCTCCTACGAGCAGTACTTC
TRBJ2-5,TRBV2,.,TRBD1,CASSLVGWDRETQYF,TGTGCCAGCAGTCTCGTAGGATGGGACAGAGAGACCCAGTACTTC
TRBJ1-1,TRBV9,many,.,CASSVGDNAGPAFF,TGTGCCAGCAGCGTAGGGGACAACGCGGGTCCGGCGTTCTTT
TRBJ2-7,TRBV19,.,.,CASSTGPSSYEQYF,TGTGCCAGTAGCACAGGGCCTAGCTCCTACGAGCAGTACTTC